This T cell receptor (beta chain) is from a study of PD-1 blockade in classical Hodgkin lymphoma. Germline V lookup: CDR1 MGHRA, CDR2 YSYEKL. This CDR3 is 18 amino acids long. The germline V and J ends were trimmed by 0 bases and 0 bases, with 12 bases remaining between them. Sequenced by immunoSEQ multiplex PCR; TCRdb stores in-frame clones only, minus some. This sample carries 50,000 to 75,000 clones, 85% to 90% of them seen once, and the ten largest clones take 14% to 15%. There was relapse after autologous stem cell transplantation in every patient, and there was variation in brentuximab vedotin exposure.

The TCR sequence derives from a human donor with classical Hodgkin lymphoma. The chain carries TRBV4-1 and TRBJ2-6; D may be TRBD1 or TRBD2 (6 bases each). The sample was peripheral blood mononuclear cells (PBMCs), taken at baseline. CDR3 sequence reads: CASSQDVGGYSGANVLTF. The CDR3, as DNA: TGCGCCAGCAGCCAAGATGTGGGGGGCTACTCTGGGGCCAACGTCCTGACTTTC.